Below are 21 T cell receptor beta chains sequenced from a single sample in a study of blood T cells in healthy people across ages. Primed by a sample-barcoded 5' primer and a J-beta primer mix, a second PCR proceeded for roughly 6 to 12 cycles. TCRdb called the 5' RACE reads again in MiXCR, with one record for every CDR3 protein. The data show about 680,000 distinct CDR3 sequences, about half seen once. The specimen was blood. All receptors come from a woman aged 55 to 70 in good health.

This clonotype was recorded a few times. The chain employs TRBV20-1 and TRBJ2-2; TRBD2 is a possible D gene (5 bases). Germline loops: CDR1 DFQATT, CDR2 SNEGSKA (reference sequence). V gave up 4 bases and J gave up 6 bases, with 18 bases separating them. CDR3 size: 15 residues. CDR3 bases: TGCAGTGCTATAAAGAGGGCGGCTCCGGCCGGGGAGCTGTTTTTT. Encoded protein: CSAIKRAAPAGELFF.

The rearrangement links TRBV5-1 to TRBJ2-7; 7 bases map to TRBD1. The CDR3 has 13 amino acids. CDR1 is SGHRS, CDR2 YFSETQ, per germline. Unmatched junction bases numbered 7, after V lost 3 bases and J lost 7 bases. The CDR3 region is CASSSRGHNEQYF. The CDR3 bases are TGCGCCAGCAGCTCGAGGGGGCACAATGAGCAGTACTTC. Filled out from reference TRBV5-1 and TRBJ2-7, the complete variable domain reads KAGVTQTPRYLIKTRGQQVTLSCSPISGHRSVSWYQQTPGQGLQFLFEYFSETQRNKGNFPGRFSGRQFSNSRSEMNVSTLELGDSALYLCASSSRGHNEQYFGPGTRLTVT.

The chain is built from TRBV6-1 and TRBJ1-2; the D is unclear. Germline CDR1 is MNHNS and CDR2 is SASEGT. The CDR3 contains 12 residues. Trimming removed 6 bases at V and 5 bases at J, with 10 bases between. The CDR3 DNA follows: TGTGCCAGCAGCACCCGGGTGTATGGCTACACCTTC. This gives the protein CASSTRVYGYTF.

J is TRBJ1-6 and V is TRBV30; D is uncertain. Germline CDR1 and CDR2: GTSNPN and SVGIG (reference sequence). Trimming shortened V by 1 base and J by 9 bases, and 4 bases separated the two germline ends. The CDR3 covers 11 residues. The CDR3 region has the DNA TGTGCCTGGAGTGAAAGTTCACCCCTCCACTTT. Amino acid sequence: CAWSESSPLHF.

CDR3 sequence reads: CATSDPPSSGRVHEQFF. The CDR3 DNA is TGTGCCACCAGTGATCCTCCCTCTAGCGGGAGAGTCCATGAGCAGTTCTTC. The V and J genes are TRBV24-1 and TRBJ2-1, with 10 bases aligning to TRBD2. There are 17 residues in the CDR3. Germline-derived CDR1 and CDR2 are KGHDR and SFDVKD. Trimming at V came to 3 bases and at J to 8 bases, leaving 12 bases not matched to a gene.

The chain carries TRBV7-2 and TRBJ1-4, with D possibly being TRBD1 (5 bases). The CDR3 spans 13 residues. V was clipped by 6 bases and J by 7 bases, with 12 bases between them. Germline CDR1 and CDR2: SGHTA and FQGNSA. CDR3 bases: TGTGCCAGCAGTCCCCGGGGGGGTGAAAAACTGTTTTTT. Amino acid sequence: CASSPRGGEKLFF.

The CDR3 region has the DNA TGTGCCAGCAGTTACTCGATCTTGGGGTCGCCTACCTCCTACAATGAGCAGTTCTTC. Its translation is CASSYSILGSPTSYNEQFF. The chain is built from TRBV6-5 and TRBJ2-1; D is uncertain. V gave up 0 bases and J gave up 0 bases, with 18 bases separating them. CDR1 is MNHEY and CDR2 is SVGAGI in the germline V gene. The CDR3 contains 19 residues.

This clonotype occurred a few times. The chain has TRBV2 and TRBJ2-5, with D hard to call. The V end was cut by 4 bases, the J end by 4 bases, with 16 bases between. Germline V CDR1 and CDR2: SNHLY, FYNNEI. The CDR3 contains 15 residues. The CDR3, as DNA: TGTGCCAGCAGTGCCGACGTTGGGTCGGGAGAGACCCAGTACTTC. As protein: CASSADVGSGETQYF.

The chain links TRBV7-2 to TRBJ2-4; no reliable D call. The CDR3 sequence is 14 residues long. Looked up from germline, CDR1 is SGHTA and CDR2 is FQGNSA. V lost 3 bases and J lost 0, with 6 bases in between. CDR3: CASSFTLAKNIQYF. CDR3 bases: TGTGCCAGCAGCTTTACCCTAGCCAAAAACATTCAGTACTTC.

The chain uses TRBV27 and TRBJ2-4; a weak D match, TRBD2 (5 bases). The germline gives CDR1 MNHEY, CDR2 SMNVEV (reference sequence). This CDR3 is 15 amino acids long. V gave up 2 bases and J gave up 13 bases, with 21 bases separating them. The CDR3 protein is CASSLLSGTKREQYF. CDR3 sequence (DNA): TGTGCCAGCAGTTTACTCTCCGGTACGAAGAGGGAGCAGTACTTC.

This chain joins TRBV13 and TRBJ2-7; D is uncertain. The germline gives CDR1 PRHDT, CDR2 FYEKMQ (reference sequence). This CDR3 is built from 13 residues. Trimming stripped 2 bases from V and 7 bases from J, with 12 bases between. The CDR3 nucleotides are TGTGCCAGCAGCTTAACCATAATAGCTGAGCAGTACTTC. Protein: CASSLTIIAEQYF.

This clonotype was picked up many times. The chain recombines TRBV20-1 with TRBJ2-3, with 12 bases lining up with TRBD2. CDR1 DFQATT and CDR2 SNEGSKA come from the germline V gene (reference sequence). The CDR3 has 15 amino acids. Trimming at V came to 3 bases and at J to 0 bases, leaving 1 base not matched to a gene. CDR3 region: CSARGTSGSTDTQYF. In DNA, the CDR3 is TGCAGTGCTAGGGGGACTAGCGGGAGCACAGATACGCAGTATTTT.

This clonotype turned up a few times. The rearrangement links TRBV30 to TRBJ2-6; no firm D call. CDR1 GTSNPN and CDR2 SVGIG come from the germline V gene (reference sequence). This CDR3 region has 16 residues. V gave up 2 bases and J gave up 0 bases, with 11 bases separating them. The CDR3 sequence is CAWSPPRFSGANVLTF. The CDR3 DNA follows: TGTGCCTGGAGTCCCCCCAGATTCTCTGGGGCCAACGTCCTGACTTTC.

The rearrangement links TRBV7-2 to TRBJ1-2; D uncertain. The V and J ends lost 0 bases and 4 bases respectively, with 9 bases between them. The CDR3 is 14 residues long. CDR1 and CDR2 from the germline V gene are SGHTA and FQGNSA. The CDR3 bases are TGTGCCAGCAGCTTAGCAATGAGGTCCTATGGCTACACCTTC. It yields the protein CASSLAMRSYGYTF.

This clonotype came up a few times. V usage is TRBV20-1 and J usage is TRBJ2-1; 14 bases align to TRBD2. The CDR3 spans 15 residues. The V segment lost 1 base and the J segment 10 bases; nucleotides outside the gene matches: 6. Germline assignment: CDR1 DFQATT and CDR2 SNEGSKA (reference sequence). In DNA form, the CDR3 reads TGCAGTGCTAGAGCCGGGACTAGCGGGAGTGGGGAGCAGTTCTTC. Its translation is CSARAGTSGSGEQFF.

For the CDR3, the DNA is TGTGCCATCAGTGAGGAGAGGACAGGGTTGAACACTGAAGCTTTCTTT. Residues: CAISEERTGLNTEAFF. The chain couples TRBV10-3 to TRBJ1-1, with 8 bases matching TRBD1. With V trimmed by 2 bases and J by 0 bases, 5 bases remained unmatched. The germline gives CDR1 ENHRY, CDR2 SYGVKD. This CDR3 has 16 amino acids.

The rearrangement links TRBV4-1 to TRBJ2-5; perhaps D is TRBD1 or TRBD2 (5 bases each). This CDR3 region has 15 residues. V lost 0 bases and J 2 bases, leaving 10 bases between the germline ends. Looked up from germline, CDR1 is MGHRA and CDR2 is YSYEKL. This chain's CDR3 is CASSQDRGEQETQYF. In DNA form, the CDR3 reads TGCGCCAGCAGCCAAGATCGAGGGGAGCAAGAGACCCAGTACTTC.

V gene TRBV4-3 combines with J gene TRBJ1-1; D is undetermined. Germline lookup yields CDR1 LGHNA and CDR2 YSLEER. Trimming removed 3 bases from V and 3 bases from J, with 11 bases in between. The CDR3 extends over 14 amino acids. The CDR3 reads CASSQAGDYTEAFF. The CDR3 nucleotides are TGCGCCAGCAGCCAGGCCGGGGATTACACTGAAGCTTTCTTT.

In its sample, this clonotype was seen many times. The rearrangement joins TRBV29-1 to TRBJ2-5; 10 bases match TRBD2. The germline V gene encodes CDR1 SQVTM and CDR2 ANQGSEA. CDR3 length equals 14 residues. After removal of 6 bases from V and 5 bases from J, the junction contained 9 bases not matched to a gene. CDR3 DNA: TGCAGCGTACCTTCTAGCGGGAGCCGGGAGACCCAGTACTTC. This gives the protein CSVPSSGSRETQYF.

In this sample, this clonotype turned up a few times. The V and J genes are TRBV9 and TRBJ2-5, with D possibly TRBD2 on 5 matching bases. The CDR3 is 15 residues long. V was shortened by 0 bases and J by 1 base, with 10 bases between the two germline ends. Germline-derived CDR1 and CDR2 are SGDLS and YYNGEE. The CDR3 loop reads CASSVGTGLQETQYF. CDR3 nucleotides: TGTGCCAGCAGCGTAGGGACTGGACTCCAAGAGACCCAGTACTTC.

The chain couples TRBV3-1 to TRBJ1-4; 7 bases agree with TRBD1. Germline loops: CDR1 LGHDT, CDR2 YNNKEL (reference sequence). The ends lost 4 bases at V and 0 bases at J; junction bases unmatched: 5. CDR3 length: 16 residues. The CDR3 DNA reads TGTGCCAGCAGCCCTACACAGGGGACAACTAATGAAAAACTGTTTTTT. Its protein product is CASSPTQGTTNEKLFF.